This passage covers 15 T cell receptor beta chains from one sample sequenced in a study of blood T cell repertoires in COVID-19. Clones were sequenced by immunoSEQ multiplex PCR, and TCRdb holds only the in-frame ones, with some missing. The table has around 200,000 clones, around 82% seen once. The sequenced sample was peripheral blood. The receptors originated from a human donor with acute or convalescent COVID-19. The donor label of this sample is uncertain.

This rearrangement joins TRBV5-6 to TRBJ1-3; no clear D. The V and J ends lost 3 bases and 4 bases respectively, with 11 bases between them. Germline V gene data show CDR1 as SGHDT and CDR2 as YYEEEE. The CDR3 totals 14 residues. This CDR3 reads CASSSPGSGNTIYF. In DNA form, the CDR3 reads TGTGCCAGCAGCTCACCGGGATCCGGAAACACCATATATTTT.

This chain links TRBV6-1 with TRBJ2-3; D unresolved. Trimming pared 4 bases from V and 2 bases from J, leaving 16 bases between. The germline gives CDR1 MNHNS, CDR2 SASEGT. The CDR3 loop spans 16 amino acids. The CDR3 DNA reads as TGTGCCAGCAGTGCCCGCGAGAAGATACTCACAGATACGCAGTATTTT. This gives the protein CASSAREKILTDTQYF.

This clone came up a few times. The chain uses TRBV14 and TRBJ2-7, with D uncertain. CDR1 and CDR2 from the germline V gene are SGHDN and FVKESK. The CDR3 has 14 residues. The V end was cut by 4 bases, the J end by 2 bases, with 12 bases between. DNA of the CDR3: TGTGCCAGCAGCCTTACGACTGGAACCTACGAGCAGTACTTC. Translated: CASSLTTGTYEQYF.

J is TRBJ1-1 and V is TRBV6-1; the D gene is possibly TRBD1 (5 bases). CDR1 is MNHNS, CDR2 SASEGT, per germline. The V and J ends lost 3 bases and 7 bases respectively, with 12 bases between them. The CDR3 has 13 amino acids. CDR3 region: CASSERQQGEAFF. In DNA form, the CDR3 reads TGTGCCAGCAGTGAGCGACAGCAGGGTGAAGCTTTCTTT.

The rearrangement joins TRBV7-2 to TRBJ1-3; 9 bases line up with TRBD1. Trimming took 4 bases from V and 0 from J; bases not matched to a gene: 10. This CDR3 is built from 18 residues. Germline CDR1 SGHTA, CDR2 FQGNSA. The CDR3 bases are TGTGCCAGCAGCTCTACAGGGGGCGCCTCCCACTCTGGAAACACCATATATTTT. Translation gives CASSSTGGASHSGNTIYF.

The chain links TRBV25-1 to TRBJ1-1; 7 bases are a match to TRBD1. The V and J ends lost 6 bases and 1 base, in that order; junction bases with no gene match: 14. The germline V gene encodes CDR1 MGHDK and CDR2 SYGVNS. The CDR3 has 17 amino acids. The CDR3 nucleotides are TGTGCCAGCAGGGGGCCCCCCAGGGGGGCGACGAACACTGAAGCTTTCTTT. This sequence encodes CASRGPPRGATNTEAFF. The full variable domain, with the rest looked up from reference TRBV25-1 and TRBJ1-1, is EADIYQTPRYLVIGTGKKITLECSQTMGHDKMYWYQQDPGMELHLIHYSYGVNSTEKGDLSSESTVSRIRTEHFPLTLESARPSHTSQYLCASRGPPRGATNTEAFFGQGTRLTVV.

V and J are TRBV7-8 and TRBJ1-2; TRBD1 might be the D (5 bases). This CDR3 region has 13 residues. The V and J ends lost 5 bases and 5 bases respectively, with 12 bases between them. Germline lookup yields CDR1 SGHVS and CDR2 FQNEAQ. The CDR3 DNA follows: TGTGCCAGCAGCGAAAGCGGGGGGTATGGCTACACCTTC. As protein: CASSESGGYGYTF. Full variable domain (remainder filled in from reference TRBV7-8 and TRBJ1-2): GAGVSQSPRYKVAKRGQDVALRCDPISGHVSLFWYQQALGQGPEFLTYFQNEAQLDKSGLPSDRFFAERPEGSVSTLKIQRTQQEDSAVYLCASSESGGYGYTFGSGTRLTVV.

The chain combines TRBV7-2 with TRBJ2-3; TRBD2 agrees at 9 bases. The CDR3 covers 16 residues. Germline values: CDR1 SGHTA, CDR2 FQGNSA. V lost 3 bases, J lost 2 bases, and 6 bases stayed unmatched. CDR3 DNA: TGTGCCAGCAGCTTTCGAAGACTAGCGGACACAGATACGCAGTATTTT. Amino acids: CASSFRRLADTDTQYF.

The CDR3 DNA follows: TGTGCCAGCAGCGGTTCTAGCGGGAGGGCAGGGGAGACCCAGTACTTC. Protein sequence: CASSGSSGRAGETQYF. The chain has TRBV9 and TRBJ2-5, with 12 positions matching TRBD2. Germline-derived CDR1 and CDR2 are SGDLS and YYNGEE. The CDR3 extends over 16 amino acids. V lost 3 bases and J lost 5; bases outside the gene matches: 8.

This chain uses TRBV5-4 with TRBJ2-4, with TRBD2 matching 11 bases. In germline, CDR1 is SGHNT, CDR2 YYREEE (reference sequence). Trimming at V came to 4 bases and at J to 5 bases, leaving 5 bases not matched to a gene. The CDR3 loop spans 15 amino acids. CDR3 DNA sequence: TGTGCCAGCAGCGCGACTAGCGGGGCCGAAAACATTCAGTACTTC. It codes for CASSATSGAENIQYF.

V usage is TRBV7-3 and J usage is TRBJ2-2; D ambiguous. This CDR3 has 13 amino acids. The V end was cut by 1 base, the J end by 6 bases, with 6 bases between. Per the germline V gene, CDR1 is SGHTA and CDR2 is FQGTGA. The DNA of the CDR3 is TGTGCCAGCAGCTTAATTTTAGCCGGGGAGCTGTTTTTT. Residues: CASSLILAGELFF.

This sequence joins TRBV19 and TRBJ2-1; a possible D gene is TRBD2 (5 bases). The CDR3 is 14 amino acids. The germline V gene encodes CDR1 LNHDA and CDR2 SQIVND (reference sequence). The V gene lost 9 bases and the J gene lost 0 bases, with 12 bases spanning the gap. Here the CDR3 reads CASREGFSYNEQFF. In DNA form, the CDR3 reads TGTGCCAGCAGAGAGGGATTCTCCTACAATGAGCAGTTCTTC.

The chain carries TRBV7-2 and TRBJ2-2; 11 nucleotides match TRBD2. Germline trimming cut 1 base from V and 6 bases from J; bases unmatched to any gene: 1. CDR3 length: 15 amino acids. Germline assignment: CDR1 SGHTA and CDR2 FQGNSA. DNA for the CDR3: TGTGCCAGCAGCTTAGAACTAGCGGGGGCCGGGGAGCTGTTTTTT. Translating it yields CASSLELAGAGELFF.

The V call is TRBV11-2, the J call TRBJ2-7; 10 bases fit TRBD2. This CDR3 is 16 amino acids long. In germline, CDR1 is SGHAT, CDR2 FQNNGV. Trimming cost V 5 bases and J 3 bases; bases outside gene matches: 10. CDR3 DNA sequence: TGTGCCAGCAGCCTACCATCAGCGGGGGGGATCTACGAGCAGTACTTC. The encoded protein is CASSLPSAGGIYEQYF.

The chain combines TRBV11-3 with TRBJ2-3; TRBD2 might be the D (5 bases). Germline V CDR1 and CDR2: SGHNT, YENEEA. V lost 1 base to trimming and J lost 1 base, with 12 bases between them. The CDR3 spans 16 residues. In DNA form, the CDR3 reads TGTGCCAGCAGCTTAGGGCCTAGCTCAGGCACAGATACGCAGTATTTT. It encodes CASSLGPSSGTDTQYF.